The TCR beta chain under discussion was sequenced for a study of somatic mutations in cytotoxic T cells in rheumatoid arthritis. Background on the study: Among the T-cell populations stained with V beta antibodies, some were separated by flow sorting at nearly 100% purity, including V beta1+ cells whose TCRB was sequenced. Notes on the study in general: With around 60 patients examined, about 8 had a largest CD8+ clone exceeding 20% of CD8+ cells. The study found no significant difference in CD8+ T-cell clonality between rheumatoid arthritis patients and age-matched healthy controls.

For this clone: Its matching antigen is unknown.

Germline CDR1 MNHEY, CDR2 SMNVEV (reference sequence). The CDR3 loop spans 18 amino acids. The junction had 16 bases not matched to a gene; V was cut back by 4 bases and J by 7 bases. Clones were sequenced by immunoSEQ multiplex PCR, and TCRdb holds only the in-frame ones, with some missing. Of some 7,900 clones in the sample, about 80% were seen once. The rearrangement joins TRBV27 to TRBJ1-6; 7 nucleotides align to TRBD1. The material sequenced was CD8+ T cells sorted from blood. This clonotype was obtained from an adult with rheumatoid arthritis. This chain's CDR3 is CASSSTRQGTFGNSPLHF. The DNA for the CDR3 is TGTGCCAGCAGTTCGACTCGACAGGGAACTTTTGGCAATTCACCCCTCCACTTT.